The rows below give T cell receptor beta chains drawn from one sample of a study of radiotherapy plus CTLA-4 blockade in lung cancer. The method was immunoSEQ multiplex PCR; TCRdb's version includes in-frame clones alone and lacks a portion of them. The table includes more than 40,000 clones, approximately 78% detected once. The sample here was peripheral blood, taken from a patient treated with radiotherapy plus ipilimumab. Every receptor here comes from a human donor with non-small cell lung cancer who had stable disease on radiotherapy plus ipilimumab. Each CDR3 is given with its conserved first and last residue. A D gene is named only where the DNA matches it firmly. Clone sizes are given selectively: once, few, many, or a class where the clone is expanded.

J | V | size | D | DNA | CDR3
TRBJ1-2 | TRBV6-6 | . | . | TGTGCCAGCAGTCCCAGGGCTAACTATGGCTACACCTTC | CASSPRANYGYTF
TRBJ2-3 | TRBV5-1 | . | . | TGCGCCAGCAGCATTGGCTCTAGTCTGACAGATACGCAGTATTTT | CASSIGSSLTDTQYF
TRBJ1-4 | TRBV14 | . | TRBD1 | TGTGCCAGCAGCCAGTCGGTTGGGACAGGCGGGGAAAAACTGTTTTTT | CASSQSVGTGGEKLFF
TRBJ2-1 | TRBV29-1 | . | . | TGCAGCGGCACGGACTCGGTTCGGCAGTTCTTC | CSGTDSVRQFF
TRBJ2-4 | TRBV11-2 | . | TRBD2 | TGTGCCAGCAGCTCCCCCCGGGGAGGGAACATTCAGTACTTC | CASSSPRGGNIQYF
TRBJ2-3 | TRBV7-9 | once | TRBD1 | TGTGCCAGCAGCTACCAAACCGGGACAGGGACAGATACGCAGTATTTT | CASSYQTGTGTDTQYF
TRBJ2-3 | TRBV11-2 | . | TRBD1 | TGTGCCAGCAGCTTTGACCAGGGGGCCACAGATACGCAGTATTTT | CASSFDQGATDTQYF
TRBJ2-1 | TRBV10-3 | once | TRBD2 | TGTGCCATCAGTGCACGACTAGCGGGAGCGGGCAATGAGCAGTTCTTC | CAISARLAGAGNEQFF
TRBJ2-7 | TRBV19 | . | . | TGTGCCAGTAGTATTGAGGGGAGGAAGTACGAGCAGTACTTC | CASSIEGRKYEQYF
TRBJ1-2 | TRBV27 | once | TRBD1 | TGTGCCAGCAGCTCCGGGACAGGGGGCGGCTATGGCTACACCTTC | CASSSGTGGGYGYTF
TRBJ2-1 | TRBV27 | . | TRBD2 | TGTGCCAGCACCTCCGGGACTAGCGGGAGGAATGAGCAGTTCTTC | CASTSGTSGRNEQFF
TRBJ2-5 | TRBV6-5 | . | . | TGTGCCAGCACGCGGGCCCCGGGGGAGACCCAGTACTTC | CASTRAPGETQYF
TRBJ2-7 | TRBV11-1 | . | TRBD1 | TGTGCCAGCAGCCGGGACAGGGGTTCCTACGAGCAGTACTTC | CASSRDRGSYEQYF
TRBJ2-4 | TRBV5-1 | . | . | TGCGCCAGCAGCTTGAGGTCCCCCAGGCTCAAAAACATTCAGTACTTC | CASSLRSPRLKNIQYF
TRBJ1-2 | TRBV7-3 | . | TRBD1 | TGTGCCAGCAGCCCCGGACAGGGGAACTATGGCTACACCTTC | CASSPGQGNYGYTF
TRBJ2-5 | TRBV11-2 | . | . | TGTGCCAGCAGCTTAGGGGACAAGTACCAAGAGACCCAGTACTTC | CASSLGDKYQETQYF
TRBJ1-5 | TRBV11-2 | . | . | TGTGCCAGCAGCCACGCGGGGTTTGATCAGCCCCAGCATTTT | CASSHAGFDQPQHF
TRBJ1-2 | TRBV6-5 | . | . | TGTGCCAGCAGTCCCGGGAAGAACTATGGCTACACCTTC | CASSPGKNYGYTF
TRBJ2-7 | TRBV18 | . | TRBD2 | TGTGCCAGCTCACAAAGCGGGAGGGCCTCGGGGGAGCAGTACTTC | CASSQSGRASGEQYF
TRBJ2-3 | TRBV11-2 | once | . | TGTGCCAGCAGCTGGCGGGATACGCAGTATTTT | CASSWRDTQYF
TRBJ1-2 | TRBV13 | . | . | TGTGCCAGCAGCTTAACAGGGAACTATGGCTACACCTTC | CASSLTGNYGYTF
TRBJ1-1 | TRBV7-8 | . | . | TGTGCCAGCAGCCCGGACAGTAGTGAAGCTTTCTTT | CASSPDSSEAFF
TRBJ1-1 | TRBV18 | . | . | TGTGCCAGCTCCCCAAGGCTTCCCAGGGAGAACACTGAAGCTTTCTTT | CASSPRLPRENTEAFF
TRBJ2-2 | TRBV5-8 | once | . | TGTGCCAGCAGCTTGGTTGGGCTAGCTACCACCGGGGAGCTGTTTTTT | CASSLVGLATTGELFF
TRBJ2-7 | TRBV6-5 | . | TRBD1 | TGTGCCAGCAGTTTAAAGACAGGGGCAACGGAAGGTGTGCAGTACTTC | CASSLKTGATEGVQYF
TRBJ2-2 | TRBV4-3 | . | TRBD2 | TGCGCCAGCAGCCAAGTCCTAGCGGGAGCTGTATCGAACACCGGGGAGCTGTTTTTT | CASSQVLAGAVSNTGELFF
TRBJ1-1 | TRBV7-6 | few | . | TGTGCCAGCAGCGCGGGACGGGCAATGAACACTGAAGCTTTCTTT | CASSAGRAMNTEAFF
TRBJ1-2 | TRBV7-2 | . | . | TGTGCCAGCAGCTTCGGGGGTCACTATGGCTACACCTTC | CASSFGGHYGYTF
TRBJ2-3 | TRBV5-4 | few | . | TGTGCCAGCAGCTTGCCAGGAACAGATACGCAGTATTTT | CASSLPGTDTQYF
TRBJ1-6 | TRBV4-1 | . | . | TGCGCCAGCAGCCAAGGGCTGTTAGGAGATAATTCACCCCTCCACTTT | CASSQGLLGDNSPLHF
TRBJ2-7 | TRBV4-1 | . | . | TGCGCCAGCAGCCAAAGATGGGGGGAGGCGATTACCTACGAGCAGTACTTC | CASSQRWGEAITYEQYF
TRBJ1-3 | TRBV7-8 | . | TRBD1 | TGTGCCAGCAGCCGAGAGAGACAGGGGCGATCTGGAAACACCATATATTTT | CASSRERQGRSGNTIYF
TRBJ2-1 | TRBV27 | few | . | TGTGCCAGCAGAAGACAGGGAGGAGATGAGCAGTTCTTC | CASRRQGGDEQFF
TRBJ1-2 | TRBV28 | . | . | TGTGCCAGCAGTTTCGCGGCAGAATATGGCTACACCTTC | CASSFAAEYGYTF
TRBJ1-4 | TRBV7-2 | . | TRBD1 | TGTGCCAGCAGCTTAGTGGACAGGGGGATGAGGAAACTGTTTTTT | CASSLVDRGMRKLFF
TRBJ2-4 | TRBV6-1 | . | TRBD1 | TGTGCCAGCGGTCTGGGACAGGGGTTCCAAAACATTCAGTACTTC | CASGLGQGFQNIQYF
TRBJ2-3 | TRBV5-6 | . | TRBD2 | TGTGCCAGCAGCTTGTTGGCTAGCGGGGGGGGCCCAGATACGCAGTATTTT | CASSLLASGGGPDTQYF
TRBJ2-1 | TRBV7-9 | once | TRBD2 | TGTGCCAGCAGCCCCTTAGCGGGAGGGTTTAATGAGCAGTTCTTC | CASSPLAGGFNEQFF
TRBJ2-5 | TRBV4-2 | . | . | TGTGCCAGCAGCCAAGAGATCGGGGGCCAAGAGACCCAGTACTTC | CASSQEIGGQETQYF
TRBJ2-7 | TRBV4-3 | . | TRBD2 | TGCGCCAGCAGCCGCGGGACTAGCGGGAGTAACTACGAGCAGTACTTC | CASSRGTSGSNYEQYF
TRBJ2-3 | TRBV9 | once | . | TGTGCCAGCAGCACGGAGGGCCTCGGAACAGATACGCAGTATTTT | CASSTEGLGTDTQYF
TRBJ2-3 | TRBV19 | . | . | TGTGCCAGTAGTCTCGGGAGTAACACAGATACGCAGTATTTT | CASSLGSNTDTQYF
TRBJ2-1 | TRBV27 | . | TRBD2 | TGTGCCAGCAGTTTATTACTAGCGGGTTCCTACAATGAGCAGTTCTTC | CASSLLLAGSYNEQFF
TRBJ2-3 | TRBV11-2 | . | . | TGTGCCAGCAGCTTAGATGCAAGGACAGTAACGCAGTATTTT | CASSLDARTVTQYF
TRBJ1-2 | TRBV9 | . | . | TGTGCCAGCAGCGTTCCCGGGACACACAACTTC | CASSVPGTHNF
TRBJ2-3 | TRBV27 | . | TRBD2 | TGTGCCAGCAGTTTCAGGACTAGCGGGAGGGGTGCAGATACGCAGTATTTT | CASSFRTSGRGADTQYF
TRBJ2-4 | TRBV7-9 | . | . | TGTGCCAGCAGCTTCCGGCCAGGGATGTCGGGAGTGGACAAAAACATTCAGTACTTC | CASSFRPGMSGVDKNIQYF
TRBJ2-7 | TRBV28 | . | TRBD1 | TGTGCCAGCAGTGCCACCGGGACAGGCTCCTACGAGCAGTACTTC | CASSATGTGSYEQYF
TRBJ1-4 | TRBV4-2 | . | . | TGTGCCAGCAGCCAAGGGGGAGGTTTAGGTGAAAAACTGTTTTTT | CASSQGGGLGEKLFF
TRBJ2-3 | TRBV25-1 | . | TRBD2 | TGTGCCAGCAGTCGGGGAGGGGATACAGATACGCAGTATTTT | CASSRGGDTDTQYF
TRBJ2-1 | TRBV10-3 | . | TRBD2 | TGTGCCGTCCTAGCGGGAGTCTCTAATGAGCAGTTCTTC | CAVLAGVSNEQFF
TRBJ1-4 | TRBV11-2 | . | . | TGTGCCAGCAGCCCGCGGGGGGGGCGAGAAAAACTGTTTTTT | CASSPRGGREKLFF
TRBJ2-2 | TRBV6-5 | . | . | TGTGCCAGCAGTTACATAGCCGGGGAGCTGTTTTTT | CASSYIAGELFF
TRBJ1-1 | TRBV7-3 | . | . | TGTGCCAGCAGCTTAGACGGGTTAAGCCGCACTGAAGCTTTCTTT | CASSLDGLSRTEAFF
TRBJ2-3 | TRBV5-1 | . | . | TGCGCCAGCAGTAGGTCGGGAGTCTGTCTCGAGGATACGCAGTATTTT | CASSRSGVCLEDTQYF
TRBJ2-5 | TRBV9 | . | TRBD2 | TGTGCCAGCAGCGTAGAGCCGGGACTACAAGAGACCCAGTACTTC | CASSVEPGLQETQYF
TRBJ2-3 | TRBV19 | . | . | TGTGCCAGTAGTAGGCAAGAAGGGGCGAGCACAGATACGCAGTATTTT | CASSRQEGASTDTQYF
TRBJ1-2 | TRBV7-2 | . | . | TGTGCCAGCAGCTTTCCGCAGATCGTTAACTATGGCTACACCTTC | CASSFPQIVNYGYTF
TRBJ2-7 | TRBV4-3 | once | . | TGCGCCAGCAGCCAAGACTGGGGGCCATCCTACGAGCAGTACTTC | CASSQDWGPSYEQYF